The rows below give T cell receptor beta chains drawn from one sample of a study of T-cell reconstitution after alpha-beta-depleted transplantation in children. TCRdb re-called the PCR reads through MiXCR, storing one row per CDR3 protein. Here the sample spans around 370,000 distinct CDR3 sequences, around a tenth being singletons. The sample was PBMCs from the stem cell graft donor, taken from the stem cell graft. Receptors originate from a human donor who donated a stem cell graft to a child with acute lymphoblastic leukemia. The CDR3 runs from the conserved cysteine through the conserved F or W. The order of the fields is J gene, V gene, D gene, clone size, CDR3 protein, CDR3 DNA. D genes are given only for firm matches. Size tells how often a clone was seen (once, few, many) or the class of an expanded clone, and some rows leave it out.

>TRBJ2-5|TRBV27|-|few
CASSLRRTGETQYF
TGTGCCAGCAGTTTGAGGAGGACTGGAGAGACCCAGTACTTC
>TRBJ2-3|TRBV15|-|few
CATVPDIRGDTQYF
TGTGCCACCGTCCCGGACATTCGTGGAGATACGCAGTATTTT
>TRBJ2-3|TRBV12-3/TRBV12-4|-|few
CASSSDPTAPTDTQYF
TGTGCCAGCAGTTCGGACCCGACGGCCCCCACAGATACGCAGTATTTT
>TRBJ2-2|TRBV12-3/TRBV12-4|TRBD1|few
CASSEGTATGELFF
TGTGCCAGCAGTGAGGGGACAGCCACCGGGGAGCTGTTTTTT
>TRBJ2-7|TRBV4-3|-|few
CASSQDVGYEQYF
TGCGCCAGCAGCCAAGATGTGGGCTACGAGCAGTACTTC
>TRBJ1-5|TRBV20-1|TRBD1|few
CSARSGTGNHRNQPQHF
TGCAGTGCCCGTAGCGGGACAGGTAATCATCGCAATCAGCCCCAGCATTTT
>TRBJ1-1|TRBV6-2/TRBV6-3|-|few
CASNPLASVTKNTEAFF
TGTGCCAGCAATCCCCTTGCGTCGGTCACCAAGAACACTGAAGCTTTCTTT
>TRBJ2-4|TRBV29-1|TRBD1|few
CSAQTGGVGQNIQYF
TGCAGCGCCCAAACAGGGGGCGTCGGGCAAAACATTCAGTACTTC
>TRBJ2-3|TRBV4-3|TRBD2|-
CASSQDGASGPDTQYF
TGCGCCAGCAGCCAAGATGGTGCTAGCGGGCCAGATACGCAGTATTTT
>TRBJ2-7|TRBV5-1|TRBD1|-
CASSHPGQGWEQYF
TGCGCCAGCTCGCATCCGGGACAGGGATGGGAGCAGTACTTC
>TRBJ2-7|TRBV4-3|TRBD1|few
CASSQGTGAARYEQYF
TGCGCCAGCAGCCAAGGGACAGGGGCCGCCCGATACGAGCAGTACTTC
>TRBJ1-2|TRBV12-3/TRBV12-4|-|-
CATSRQINYGYTF
TGTGCCACCAGCCGACAGATAAACTATGGCTACACCTTC
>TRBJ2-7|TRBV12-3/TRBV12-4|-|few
CASSFIGTSFYEQYF
TGTGCCAGCAGTTTCATCGGGACATCCTTCTACGAGCAGTACTTC
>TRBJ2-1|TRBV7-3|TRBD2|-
CASSLIRASGYNEQFF
TGTGCCAGCAGCTTAATTCGGGCTAGCGGCTACAATGAGCAGTTCTTC
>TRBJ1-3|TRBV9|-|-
CASSVVDDHTIYF
TGTGCCAGCAGCGTAGTTGATGACCACACCATATATTTT
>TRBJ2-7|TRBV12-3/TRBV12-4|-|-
CASSPPTRTYEQYF
TGTGCCAGCAGTCCCCCCACCCGAACCTACGAGCAGTACTTC
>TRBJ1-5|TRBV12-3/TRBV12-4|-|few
CASSLARVGGNQPQHF
TGTGCCAGCAGTTTAGCGCGGGTCGGGGGAAATCAGCCCCAGCATTTT
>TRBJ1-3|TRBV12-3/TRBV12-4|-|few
CASSLFGNTIYF
TGTGCCAGCAGTTTATTCGGAAACACCATATATTTT